This T cell receptor (beta chain) was captured in a study of blood T cell repertoires in COVID-19. Study-level information: Acute and convalescent COVID-19 specimens originated in the United States, Italy and Spain.

Trimming at V came to 5 bases and at J to 6 bases, leaving 12 bases not matched to a gene. There are 15 residues in the CDR3. Germline V gives CDR1 LNHDA, CDR2 SQIVND (reference sequence). In the authors' methods: Estimation of nucleated cell counts was performed using reference gene primer amplification. Libraries were prepared by immunoSEQ multiplex PCR; TCRdb keeps only in-frame clonotypes and omits some of them. The V and J calls and clone size come from that table; D and trimming were worked out from the DNA. This repertoire shows about 59,000 clones, around 82% found once; its top ten account for roughly 6.7%.

The source is a man between 60 and 75 years old with acute or convalescent COVID-19. Material: peripheral blood. The J gene is TRBJ1-2, the V gene TRBV19; 7 bases map to TRBD1. The chain's CDR3 is CASSAEGARNDGYTF. CDR3 in DNA: TGTGCCAGTAGTGCCGAGGGGGCGAGGAATGATGGCTACACCTTC. The full variable domain, completed using reference TRBV19 and TRBJ1-2, is DGGITQSPKYLFRKEGQNVTLSCEQNLNHDAMYWYRQDPGQGLRLIYYSQIVNDFQKGDIAEGYSVSREKKESFPLTVTSAQKNPTAFYLCASSAEGARNDGYTFGSGTRLTVV.